A single T cell receptor (beta chain) is shown here with its context. Its antigen remains unidentified. Nothing much larger sits one base from this clone, and base qualities are not available. This sample is drawn from a study of T cell repertoires in cytomegalovirus infection (dated by TCRdb to the late 2010s). Concerning the study at large: The peptide stimulations were aimed at well-studied HLA-B-restricted epitopes as well as recently identified HLA-C-restricted CMV epitopes, whose presentation resists viral immunomodulation. Donor HLA type was relevant to the analysis, as public TCR beta signatures indicated carriage of CMV infection together with the matching HLA type. The paper's findings and limits, for the study overall: The ex vivo response was dominated by HLA-C-restricted CMV-specific TCR beta clonotypes, which also provided the single most frequent clonotype in two of eight donors. Cumulative frequency of public TCR beta family members discriminated carriers of CMV infection plus the relevant HLA type in this cohort and an independent roughly 320-donor cohort.

The sample's treatment or condition label, decoded: in vitro stimulation with specific CMV peptide epitopes to enrich CMV-specific T cells. Sequencing instrument: Illumina HiSeq 1500. The public reads were quality trimmed at Q25 with fastp and then assembled into clones with MiXCR by TCRdb, keeping productive beta chains. Here each entry gathers all rows of one CDR3 protein and keeps the most common genes and DNA. The sample includes approximately 470,000 distinct CDR3 sequences, with approximately 46% observed a single time. Around 44% of the sample goes to the ten largest clones. For CDR1 and CDR2, the germline V gene (reference sequence) lists DFQATT and SNEGSKA. The CDR3, from cysteine to phenylalanine, totals 19 residues. The CDR3 DNA has 57 bases and is translated from base 1. V and J are trimmed by 0 bases and 0 bases, and the gene matches miss 6 bases of the junction.

Specimen: cultured PBMCs, collected from culture after CMV antigen stimulation. The chain is assembled from TRBV20-1 and TRBJ2-1; TRBD2 fits 15 bases in the junction. The sequence derives from a human donor in good health (CMV status not recorded). Some clones in this sample may be carry-over from other donors' samples. The CDR3 amino acid sequence is: CSARDRGLAGGSSYNEQFF. The nucleotide sequence is TGCAGTGCTAGAGATCGGGGACTAGCGGGGGGTAGCTCCTACAATGAGCAGTTCTTC.